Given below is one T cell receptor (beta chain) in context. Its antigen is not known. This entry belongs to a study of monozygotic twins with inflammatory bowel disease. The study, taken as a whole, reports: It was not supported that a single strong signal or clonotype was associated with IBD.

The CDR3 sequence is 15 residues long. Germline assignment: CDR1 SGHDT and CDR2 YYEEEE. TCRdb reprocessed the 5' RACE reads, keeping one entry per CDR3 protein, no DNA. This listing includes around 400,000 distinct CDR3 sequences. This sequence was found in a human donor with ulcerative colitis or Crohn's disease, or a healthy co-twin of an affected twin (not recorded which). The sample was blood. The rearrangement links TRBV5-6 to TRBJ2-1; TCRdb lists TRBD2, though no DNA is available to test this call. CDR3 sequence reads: CASSYLLAGGNEQFF.